What follows are 19 T cell receptor beta chains derived from one specimen sequenced in a study of T cells after yellow fever vaccination. TCRdb reanalysed the 5' RACE reads using MiXCR and keeps one entry per CDR3 protein. Of about 310,000 distinct CDR3 sequences listed, around 3.6% are singletons. Sequencing was performed on PBMCs, taken on the day of the yellow fever booster vaccination. All receptors derive from a man aged 18 to 30 who received the YFV17D yellow fever vaccine.

This clonotype occurred many times. The V and J genes are TRBV5-1 and TRBJ2-1, with 8 bases identical to TRBD2. Trimming took 4 bases from V and 4 from J; bases not matched to a gene: 10. The CDR3 covers 16 residues. From germline, CDR1 is SGHRS and CDR2 YFSETQ. CDR3 amino acids: CASSKILGGEYNEQFF. The CDR3 DNA sequence: TGCGCCAGCAGCAAAATCCTCGGGGGGGAATACAATGAGCAGTTCTTC.

The chain joins TRBV10-3 to TRBJ2-3; D not certain. The CDR3 length is 12 residues. Trimming removed 4 bases at V and 5 bases at J, with 7 bases between. Germline values: CDR1 ENHRY, CDR2 SYGVKD. The CDR3 DNA follows: TGTGCCATCAGTGTCTCAGGAGATACGCAGTATTTT. Protein product: CAISVSGDTQYF.

The sample holds a few counts of this clonotype. This sequence joins TRBV7-9 and TRBJ2-5, with 11 bases identical to TRBD1. This CDR3 spans 14 amino acids. Germline-derived CDR1 and CDR2 are SEHNR and FQNEAQ (reference sequence). V trimming: 3 bases; J trimming: 5 bases; junction bases outside the gene matches: 2. CDR3 amino acids: CASSLGQGVETQYF. The CDR3 DNA follows: TGTGCCAGCAGCTTGGGACAGGGGGTGGAGACCCAGTACTTC. Filled out from reference TRBV7-9 and TRBJ2-5, the complete variable domain reads DTGVSQNPRHKITKRGQNVTFRCDPISEHNRLYWYRQTLGQGPEFLTYFQNEAQLEKSRLLSDRFSAERPKGSFSTLEIQRTEQGDSAMYLCASSLGQGVETQYFGPGTRLLVL.

This clonotype has more than one count but fewer than ten. This chain links TRBV10-3 with TRBJ2-5, with D perhaps TRBD1 or TRBD2 (5 bases each). The CDR3 loop spans 17 amino acids. The V end lost 1 base, the J end lost 2 bases, and 17 bases lay between the germline ends. From germline, CDR1 is ENHRY and CDR2 SYGVKD. The CDR3 region is CAISEWGRGNYQETQYF. CDR3 nucleotides: TGTGCCATCAGTGAGTGGGGTCGGGGCAACTATCAAGAGACCCAGTACTTC.

This clonotype has a count of ten or more. The CDR3 region is CASSQERTKGGMENIQYF. CDR3 in DNA: TGTGCCAGCAGCCAAGAAAGAACTAAAGGAGGGATGGAAAACATTCAGTACTTC. V gene TRBV3-1 combines with J gene TRBJ2-4; tentative D call: TRBD2 (6 bases). This CDR3 spans 18 amino acids. Germline CDR1 LGHDT, CDR2 YNNKEL (reference sequence). Trimming pared 0 bases from V and 5 bases from J, leaving 20 bases between.

A few counts support this clonotype. The chain uses TRBV28 and TRBJ1-1, with D perhaps TRBD1 (5 bases). Germline V gene sequence: CDR1 MDHEN, CDR2 SYDVKM. This CDR3 is built from 16 residues. The V gene lost 2 bases and the J gene lost 1 base, with 14 bases spanning the gap. CDR3 nucleotides: TGTGCCAGCAGTTTAGGTGGGTGGGGCCAGAACACTGAAGCTTTCTTT. Translating gives CASSLGGWGQNTEAFF.

This clonotype was recorded at least ten times. This chain uses TRBV4-3 with TRBJ1-1; D uncertain. CDR1 is LGHNA and CDR2 is YSLEER in the germline V gene. This CDR3 comprises 14 residues. Trimming left V 5 bases short and J 0 bases short, with 10 bases between. CDR3 sequence reads: CASSRQHMNTEAFF. The CDR3, as DNA: TGCGCCAGCAGCAGGCAACATATGAACACTGAAGCTTTCTTT.

Ten or more counts support this clonotype. The chain has TRBV27 and TRBJ2-7; TRBD2 matches 13 bases. The germline V gene has CDR1 MNHEY and CDR2 SMNVEV (reference sequence). CDR3 length equals 13 residues. Unmatched junction bases numbered 3, after V lost 6 bases and J lost 7 bases. The DNA of the CDR3 is TGTGCCAGCAGACTAGCGGGGGGGCTTGAGCAGTACGTC. It is translated as CASRLAGGLEQYV.

The V call is TRBV6-5, the J call TRBJ2-1, with D perhaps TRBD2 (6 bases). The CDR3 length is 15 residues. The V gene's germline CDR1 is MNHEY and CDR2 SVGAGI. Trimming shortened V by 2 bases and J by 6 bases, and 14 bases separated the two germline ends. The CDR3 DNA is TGTGCCAGCAGTTACCATTTCGGGACTCGCAATGAGCAGTTCTTC. This codes for CASSYHFGTRNEQFF.

This clonotype was seen a handful of times. The chain joins TRBV7-8 to TRBJ2-5; D possibly corresponds to TRBD2 (6 bases). The V end lost 8 bases, the J end lost 4 bases, and 14 bases lay between the germline ends. Germline assignment: CDR1 SGHVS and CDR2 FQNEAQ. This CDR3 has 13 residues. CDR3 nucleotides: TGTGCCAGCCGATTTAGCGGAGCAGAGACCCAGTACTTC. It yields the protein CASRFSGAETQYF.

This clonotype was detected many times. The chain has TRBV11-3 and TRBJ2-3; D is uncertain. The CDR3 contains 15 residues. The V end was cut by 4 bases, the J end by 1 base, with 12 bases between. Germline V lookup: CDR1 SGHNT, CDR2 YENEEA. CDR3 DNA: TGTGCCAGCAGCTCAAACGGCCGAGGCACAGATACGCAGTATTTT. Residues: CASSSNGRGTDTQYF.

This clonotype was found a few times. This sequence joins TRBV28 and TRBJ1-2; the match to TRBD1 covers 10 bases. The germline CDR1 and CDR2 sequences are MDHEN and SYDVKM. J lost 8 bases, V lost 4 bases, and 10 bases had no gene match. This CDR3 spans 15 amino acids. The CDR3 coding sequence is TGTGCCAGCAGTTCCCGGGACAGGGGAGTACAGGGCTACACCTTC. Its translation is CASSSRDRGVQGYTF.

The sample holds a few counts of this clonotype. The CDR3 coding sequence is TGTGCCAGCAGCTTTTATTCCGCAGAGGCTGAAGCTTTCTTT. Protein product: CASSFYSAEAEAFF. V gene TRBV5-6 combines with J gene TRBJ1-1, with D unresolved. This CDR3 has 14 amino acids. The V and J ends lost 2 bases and 6 bases respectively, with 14 bases between them. Looked up from germline, CDR1 is SGHDT and CDR2 is YYEEEE.

This clonotype was counted at least ten times. V gene TRBV20-1 combines with J gene TRBJ1-4; D remains unclear. Between the trimmed V and J ends, which lost 3 bases and 0 bases, there was a span of 5 bases. The CDR3 length is 13 residues. Germline CDR1 reads DFQATT; CDR2 reads SNEGSKA (reference sequence). As DNA, the CDR3 is TGCAGTGCTAGTGTCCCAACTAATGAAAAACTGTTTTTT. This sequence encodes CSASVPTNEKLFF.

The gene calls are TRBV20-1 and TRBJ2-1; TRBD2 agrees at 13 bases. Looked up from germline, CDR1 is DFQATT and CDR2 is SNEGSKA (reference sequence). The CDR3 covers 14 residues. V lost 6 bases, J lost 6 bases, and 5 bases stayed unmatched. DNA for the CDR3: TGCAGTGCCCCCACTAGCGGGGGGGCCAATGAGCAGTTCTTC. Translation gives CSAPTSGGANEQFF.

This clonotype was seen more than once but under ten times. The chain uses TRBV28 and TRBJ1-3; weak D call: TRBD1 (5 bases). V was shortened by 3 bases and J by 0 bases, with 15 bases between the two germline ends. This CDR3 is 17 amino acids long. Germline values: CDR1 MDHEN, CDR2 SYDVKM. CDR3: CASSFHGTPSSGNTIYF. Here the CDR3 DNA reads TGTGCCAGCAGTTTCCACGGGACTCCGAGCTCTGGAAACACCATATATTTT. Variable domain in full (rest from reference TRBV28 and TRBJ1-3): DVKVTQSSRYLVKRTGEKVFLECVQDMDHENMFWYRQDPGLGLRLIYFSYDVKMKEKGDIPEGYSVSREKKERFSLILESASTNQTSMYLCASSFHGTPSSGNTIYFGEGSWLTVV.

There are many counts of this clonotype. The chain combines TRBV10-3 with TRBJ2-5; D is perhaps TRBD1 or TRBD2 (5 bases each). Germline V lookup: CDR1 ENHRY, CDR2 SYGVKD. V lost 11 bases and J 5 bases, leaving 21 bases between the germline ends. The CDR3 has 14 amino acids. CDR3 protein: CAARGIGGPETQYF. CDR3 bases: TGTGCCGCCAGAGGGATTGGGGGACCGGAGACCCAGTACTTC.

This clonotype has a count of ten or more. V is TRBV11-3 and J is TRBJ2-2, with D perhaps matching TRBD1 or TRBD2 (5 bases each). CDR1 and CDR2 (germline): SGHNT, YENEEA. V was cut by 0 bases and J by 1 base, with 12 bases left in between. The CDR3 has 17 amino acids. CDR3 residues: CASSLEMGTGNTGELFF. DNA of the CDR3: TGTGCCAGCAGCTTAGAAATGGGGACCGGGAACACCGGGGAGCTGTTTTTT.

With regard to this clonotype: The junction shows a germline mismatch at one end, possibly a read error. The rearrangement joins TRBV6-2 or TRBV6-3 to TRBJ1-2, with D possibly being TRBD1 (6 bases). CDR1 is MNHEY and CDR2 is SVGEGT in the germline V gene. This CDR3 comprises 12 residues. CDR3 nucleotides: TGTGCCAGCAGCCCCGGGGGCTATGGCTGCACCTTC. As protein: CASSPGGYGCTF.